One sample yielded the 4 T cell receptor beta chains listed below, sequenced in a study of blood T cell repertoires in COVID-19. Here immunoSEQ multiplex PCR was the method, and the copy in TCRdb shows in-frame clones only, minus some. The table has about 500,000 clones, 75% to 90% seen once. The sample comprised PBMCs or T cells enriched from blood (not recorded which). These receptors were collected from a woman aged 18-29 years who had recovered from COVID-19.

The V and J genes are TRBV7-9 and TRBJ2-5; D unresolved. V lost 2 bases and J 2 bases, leaving 9 bases between the germline ends. The CDR3 runs to 14 residues. CDR1 and CDR2 from the germline V gene are SEHNR and FQNEAQ (reference sequence). The DNA for the CDR3 is TGTGCCAGCAGCTTAAGTGCAGAACAAGAGACCCAGTACTTC. Protein sequence: CASSLSAEQETQYF.

This chain connects TRBV28 to TRBJ2-7; TRBD1 might be the D (5 bases). The CDR3 contains 14 residues. V was shortened by 4 bases and J by 2 bases, with 12 bases between the two germline ends. The germline V gene has CDR1 MDHEN and CDR2 SYDVKM. CDR3 amino acids: CASSSLRQTYEQYF. CDR3 nucleotides: TGTGCCAGCAGTTCTCTAAGACAGACCTACGAGCAGTACTTC.

The rearrangement uses TRBV15 and TRBJ1-5, with TRBD1 matching over 8 bases. Germline CDR1 is LNHNV and CDR2 is YYDKDF (reference sequence). There are 14 residues in the CDR3. V trimming: 2 bases; J trimming: 4 bases; junction bases outside the gene matches: 1. CDR3 sequence reads: CATSRRTGNQPQHF. CDR3 DNA sequence: TGTGCCACCAGCAGAAGGACAGGGAATCAGCCCCAGCATTTT.

The J gene is TRBJ2-5, the V gene TRBV5-5, with 8 bases fitting TRBD1. CDR3 length equals 16 residues. V shed 1 base, J shed 4 bases, and the junction held 9 bases outside the gene matches. Germline V CDR1 and CDR2: SGHKS, YYEKEE (reference sequence). In DNA form, the CDR3 reads TGTGCCAGCAGCTTGCTGCAGGGGGCATTAGGAGAGACCCAGTACTTC. Amino acid sequence: CASSLLQGALGETQYF.